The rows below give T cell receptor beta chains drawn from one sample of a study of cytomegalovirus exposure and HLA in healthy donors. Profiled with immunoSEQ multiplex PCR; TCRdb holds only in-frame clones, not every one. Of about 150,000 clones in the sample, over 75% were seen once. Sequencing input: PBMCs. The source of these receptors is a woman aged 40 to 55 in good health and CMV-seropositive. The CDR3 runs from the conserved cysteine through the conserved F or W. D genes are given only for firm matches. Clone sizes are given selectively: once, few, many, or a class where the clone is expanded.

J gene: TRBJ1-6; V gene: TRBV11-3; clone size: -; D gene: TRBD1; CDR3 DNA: TGTGCCAGCAGCCGGGGACAGGGGGGTTCACCCCTCCACTTT; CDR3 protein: CASSRGQGGSPLHF
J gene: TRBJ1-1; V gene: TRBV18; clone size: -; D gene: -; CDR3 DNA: TGTGCCAGCTCACCGACAGAGACACCCTCCACTGAAGCTTTCTTT; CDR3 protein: CASSPTETPSTEAFF
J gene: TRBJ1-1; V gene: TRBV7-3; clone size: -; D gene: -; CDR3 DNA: TGTGCCAGCAGCTTAAGTCCCGGGGGGCCCAACACTGAAGCTTTCTTT; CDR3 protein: CASSLSPGGPNTEAFF
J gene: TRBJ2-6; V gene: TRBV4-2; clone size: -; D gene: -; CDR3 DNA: TGTGCCAGCAGCCAATCTGAGAACTCTGGGGCCAACGTCCTGACTTTC; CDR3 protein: CASSQSENSGANVLTF
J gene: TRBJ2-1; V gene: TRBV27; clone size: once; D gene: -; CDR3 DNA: TGTGCCAGCAGTTTATCAGGGGGCAATGAGCAGTTCTTC; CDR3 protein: CASSLSGGNEQFF
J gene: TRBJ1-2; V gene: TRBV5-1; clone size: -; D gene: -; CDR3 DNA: TGCGCCAGCAGCTTGGTCAGGGGCGCTGGGTCTGGCTACACCTTC; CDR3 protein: CASSLVRGAGSGYTF
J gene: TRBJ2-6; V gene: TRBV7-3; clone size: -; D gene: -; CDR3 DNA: TGTGCCAGCAGCTTAGAGGGAGCCTCTGGGGCCAACGTCCTGACTTTC; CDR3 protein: CASSLEGASGANVLTF
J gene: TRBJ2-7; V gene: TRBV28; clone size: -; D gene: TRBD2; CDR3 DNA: TGTGCCAGCAGTACCGGGACTAGCGGTTCTGCATCCTACGAGCAGTACTTC; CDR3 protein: CASSTGTSGSASYEQYF
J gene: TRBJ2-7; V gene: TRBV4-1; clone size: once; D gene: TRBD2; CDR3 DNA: TGCGCCAGCAGCCGAGAGGGACTAGCGGGATCCTCAAAATACGAGCAGTACTTC; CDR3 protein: CASSREGLAGSSKYEQYF
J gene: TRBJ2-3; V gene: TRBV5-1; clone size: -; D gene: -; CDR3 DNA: TGCGCCAGCAGCTTGGTGGCTAGCTCCGGAGAGTCGCAGTATTTT; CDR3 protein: CASSLVASSGESQYF
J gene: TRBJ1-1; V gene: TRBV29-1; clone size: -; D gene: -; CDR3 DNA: TGCAGCGGCAATGATGGGCCGAACACTGAAGCTTTCTTT; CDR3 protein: CSGNDGPNTEAFF
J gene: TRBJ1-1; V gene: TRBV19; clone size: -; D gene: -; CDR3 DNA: TGTGCCAGTGCACGGTTGGACACTGAAGCTTTCTTT; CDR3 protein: CASARLDTEAFF
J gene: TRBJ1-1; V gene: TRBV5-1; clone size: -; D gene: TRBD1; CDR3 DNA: TGCGCCAGCAGCTGGGGGACAGGGGGCACCAAGAACACTGAAGCTTTCTTT; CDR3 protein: CASSWGTGGTKNTEAFF
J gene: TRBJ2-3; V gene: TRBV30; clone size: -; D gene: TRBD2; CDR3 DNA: TGTGCCTGGAGTTGGGCGGGAGGCACAGATACGCAGTATTTT; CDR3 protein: CAWSWAGGTDTQYF
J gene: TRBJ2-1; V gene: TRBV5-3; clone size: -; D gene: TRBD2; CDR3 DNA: TGTGCCAGAAGCCCGTTTGCACTAGCGGATTCTAGCTCCTACAATGAGCAGTTCTTC; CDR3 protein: CARSPFALADSSSYNEQFF
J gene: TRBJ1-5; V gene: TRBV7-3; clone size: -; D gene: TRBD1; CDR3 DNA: TGTGCCAGCAGCCTATCCACAGGGGGTCAAGATCAGCCCCAGCATTTT; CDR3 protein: CASSLSTGGQDQPQHF
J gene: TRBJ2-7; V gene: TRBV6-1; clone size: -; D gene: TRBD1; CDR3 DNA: TGTGCCAGCAGGGCCGGGACAGGCCCCTACGAGCAGTACTTC; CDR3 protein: CASRAGTGPYEQYF
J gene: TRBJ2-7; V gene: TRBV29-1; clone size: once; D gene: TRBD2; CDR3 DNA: TGCAGCGTTGACTCAGGACTAGCGGGGGGAATGTACTTC; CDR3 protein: CSVDSGLAGGMYF
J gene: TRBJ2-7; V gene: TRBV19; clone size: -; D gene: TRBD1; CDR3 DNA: TGTGCCAGTAGTATCGTACCGGGACAGGGATCCTACGAGCAGTACTTC; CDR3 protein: CASSIVPGQGSYEQYF
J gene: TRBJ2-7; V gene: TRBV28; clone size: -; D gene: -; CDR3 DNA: TGTGCCAGCAGTTTTTCTATGTGGGGCGAATCCTACGAGCAGTACTTC; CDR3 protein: CASSFSMWGESYEQYF
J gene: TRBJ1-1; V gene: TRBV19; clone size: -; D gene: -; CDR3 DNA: TGTGCCAGTACCCTGGGGGGGTCGGGGCCCACTGAAGCTTTCTTT; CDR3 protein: CASTLGGSGPTEAFF
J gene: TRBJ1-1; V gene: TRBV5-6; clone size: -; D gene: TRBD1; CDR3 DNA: TGTGCCAGCAGCTTGGCCGGGACAGCGAACACTGAAGCTTTCTTT; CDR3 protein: CASSLAGTANTEAFF
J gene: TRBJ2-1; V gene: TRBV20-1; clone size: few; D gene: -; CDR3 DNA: TGCAGTGCTCAGGACAGCAATGAGCAGTTCTTC; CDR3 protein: CSAQDSNEQFF
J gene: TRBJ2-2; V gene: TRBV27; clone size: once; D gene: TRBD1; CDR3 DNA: TGTGCCAGCAGTTTCACAGGGGGCGGATACGGGGAGCTGTTTTTT; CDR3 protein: CASSFTGGGYGELFF
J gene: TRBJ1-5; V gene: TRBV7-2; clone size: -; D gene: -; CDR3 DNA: TGTGCCAGCAGCCAACAAGGGGGCAATCAGCCCCAGCATTTT; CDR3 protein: CASSQQGGNQPQHF
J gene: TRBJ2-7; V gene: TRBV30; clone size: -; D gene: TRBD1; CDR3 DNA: TGTGCCTGGAGTGTACAGGGGCGCTACGAGCAGTACTTC; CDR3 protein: CAWSVQGRYEQYF
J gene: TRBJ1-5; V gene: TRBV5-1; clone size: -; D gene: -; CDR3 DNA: TGCGCCAGCAGCTTACATAGCAATCAGCCCCAGCATTTT; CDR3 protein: CASSLHSNQPQHF
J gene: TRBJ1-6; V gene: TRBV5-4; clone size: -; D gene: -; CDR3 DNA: TGTGCCAGCAGCTGGAGCCCGACGAATACCTATAATTCACCCCTCCACTTT; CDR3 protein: CASSWSPTNTYNSPLHF